These 21 T cell receptor beta chains were all obtained from the same sample, sequenced in a study of tumor-infiltrating lymphocytes in localized non-small cell lung cancer. TCRdb keeps only in-frame clones here, not all; method: immunoSEQ multiplex PCR. The data contain about 16,000 clones, 69% of them singletons. The sequenced sample was lung tumor tissue. The origin of the receptors is a human donor with non-small cell lung cancer.

This sequence joins TRBV4-1 and TRBJ1-1; perhaps TRBD1 as D (6 bases). V was trimmed by 4 bases and J by 4 bases, leaving 16 bases between them. Germline V gives CDR1 MGHRA, CDR2 YSYEKL. The CDR3 sequence is 15 residues long. The CDR3 DNA follows: TGCGCCAGCAGCCCCTGGGGGGGGCGGGGCACTGAAGCTTTCTTT. Translating it yields CASSPWGGRGTEAFF.

The count of this clone is one. V usage is TRBV11-2 and J usage is TRBJ1-1; D not certain. Looked up from germline, CDR1 is SGHAT and CDR2 is FQNNGV. V was cut by 5 bases and J by 1 base, with 8 bases left in between. This CDR3 contains 13 residues. This CDR3 reads CASSIIANTEAFF. The DNA for the CDR3 is TGTGCCAGCAGCATAATAGCGAACACTGAAGCTTTCTTT.

This sequence joins TRBV11-3 and TRBJ1-2; D possibly corresponds to TRBD1 (5 bases). V was cut by 2 bases and J by 5 bases, with 6 bases left in between. Germline loops: CDR1 SGHNT, CDR2 YENEEA. This CDR3 has 12 amino acids. The CDR3 coding sequence is TGTGCCAGCAGCTTACAGGGTTATGGCTACACCTTC. Its protein is CASSLQGYGYTF. The full variable domain, rest sourced from reference TRBV11-3 and TRBJ1-2, is EAGVVQSPRYKIIEKKQPVAFWCNPISGHNTLYWYLQNLGQGPELLIRYENEEAVDDSQLPKDRFSAERLKGVDSTLKIQPAELGDSAVYLCASSLQGYGYTFGSGTRLTVV.

The rearrangement joins TRBV7-2 to TRBJ1-1; 9 positions match TRBD1. J lost 11 bases, V lost 6 bases, and 4 bases had no gene match. This CDR3 is 11 amino acids long. CDR1 is SGHTA and CDR2 is FQGNSA in the germline V gene. The DNA of the CDR3 is TGTGCCAGCAGTAGGGGGACAGGGGCTTTCTTT. It encodes CASSRGTGAFF.

This chain links TRBV5-1 with TRBJ2-4; TRBD1 matches at 8 bases. The V and J ends lost 0 bases and 6 bases, in that order; junction bases with no gene match: 8. Germline CDR1 SGHRS, CDR2 YFSETQ. The CDR3 has 16 residues. The CDR3: CASSLVEGQGGNIQYF. DNA of the CDR3: TGCGCCAGCAGCTTGGTCGAAGGACAGGGTGGAAACATTCAGTACTTC.

CDR3 bases: TGTGCCAGCAGTCGTAGACAGGCACTCGGGGTCGAGCAGTACTTC. Amino acid sequence: CASSRRQALGVEQYF. The chain links TRBV13 to TRBJ2-7; possible D gene TRBD1, 6 bases. The germline V gene has CDR1 PRHDT and CDR2 FYEKMQ (reference sequence). This CDR3 is built from 15 residues. Trimming removed 6 bases at V and 6 bases at J, with 21 bases between.

V usage is TRBV10-3 and J usage is TRBJ2-3; 12 bases line up with TRBD2. Trimming removed 4 bases from V and 1 base from J; junction bases left unmatched: 6. CDR3 length equals 17 residues. Germline-derived CDR1 and CDR2 are ENHRY and SYGVKD. The CDR3 sequence is CAISGGPSGRGTDTQYF. The CDR3 nucleotides read TGTGCCATCAGTGGGGGCCCTAGCGGGAGGGGCACAGATACGCAGTATTTT.

The genes are TRBV4-1 and TRBJ2-1; 10 bases are a match to TRBD2. Germline assignment: CDR1 MGHRA and CDR2 YSYEKL. CDR3 length equals 16 residues. V lost 0 bases, J lost 8 bases, and 7 bases stayed unmatched. CDR3 bases: TGCGCCAGCAGCCAAGATTTTGGACTAGCGGTTTATGAGCAGTTCTTC. This gives the protein CASSQDFGLAVYEQFF.

The chain joins TRBV5-1 to TRBJ2-5; 7 positions match TRBD1. Trimming took 4 bases from V and 2 from J; bases not matched to a gene: 8. Per germline, CDR1 SGHRS and CDR2 YFSETQ. The CDR3 covers 15 residues. The CDR3 spells CASSPGQSSQETQYF. The CDR3 DNA follows: TGCGCCAGCAGCCCGGGACAGTCCAGTCAAGAGACCCAGTACTTC. The complete variable domain, with remaining parts taken from reference TRBV5-1 and TRBJ2-5, reads KAGVTQTPRYLIKTRGQQVTLSCSPISGHRSVSWYQQTPGQGLQFLFEYFSETQRNKGNFPGRFSGRQFSNSRSEMNVSTLELGDSALYLCASSPGQSSQETQYFGPGTRLLVL.

The chain links TRBV27 to TRBJ1-4; 7 bases are a match to TRBD1. There are 14 residues in the CDR3. Trimming cost V 3 bases and J 4 bases; bases outside gene matches: 2. Germline V lookup: CDR1 MNHEY, CDR2 SMNVEV (reference sequence). CDR3 bases: TGTGCCAGCAGTTTTGGGGACAGTAATGAAAAACTGTTTTTT. It yields the protein CASSFGDSNEKLFF.

CDR3 DNA: TGTGCCAGTAGTATAGGGACAGAAGAGACCCAGTACTTC. Translating it yields CASSIGTEETQYF. This sequence joins TRBV19 and TRBJ2-5; tentative D call: TRBD1 (6 bases). The CDR3 loop spans 13 amino acids. V dropped 1 base and J dropped 3 bases, with 6 bases sitting between them. Germline V CDR1 and CDR2: LNHDA, SQIVND (reference sequence).

The genes are TRBV5-1 and TRBJ2-3; 8 bases fit TRBD2. Germline V CDR1 and CDR2: SGHRS, YFSETQ. V shed 3 bases and J 4 bases; nucleotides not matched to a gene: 10. CDR3 length equals 16 residues. CDR3 residues: CASSSKSTSAPDTQYF. The CDR3 DNA reads TGCGCCAGCAGCTCGAAGTCGACTAGCGCGCCAGATACGCAGTATTTT.

V usage is TRBV2 and J usage is TRBJ2-7; 10 bases are a match to TRBD1. This CDR3 has 15 amino acids. Germline V lookup: CDR1 SNHLY, CDR2 FYNNEI. The V gene end was trimmed by 8 bases and the J gene end by 4 bases; junction bases not matched to a gene: 11. The CDR3, as DNA: TGTGCCAGCGGCATACCGGGACAGGGGAGATACGAGCAGTACTTC. It translates to CASGIPGQGRYEQYF.

This chain uses TRBV7-2 with TRBJ2-5; 11 bases agree with TRBD2. Germline V gene lookup returns CDR1 SGHTA and CDR2 FQGNSA. The CDR3 is made up of 14 amino acids. Trimming at V came to 8 bases and at J to 3 bases, leaving 5 bases not matched to a gene. The CDR3 nucleotides are TGTGCCAGCCGCCCGGGACTAGCGGAAGAGACCCAGTACTTC. Amino acid sequence: CASRPGLAEETQYF.

This clone has just a few counts. The gene calls are TRBV6-1 and TRBJ2-3; D is perhaps TRBD1 (6 bases). This CDR3 spans 15 amino acids. Trimming cost V 5 bases and J 5 bases, with 17 bases left between them. The germline V gene encodes CDR1 MNHNS and CDR2 SASEGT. CDR3 in amino acids: CASSSSRGQLDTQYF. Written as DNA, the CDR3 is TGTGCCAGCAGTTCGTCCAGGGGCCAGCTAGATACGCAGTATTTT.

This chain joins TRBV19 and TRBJ1-3, with a possible D match to TRBD1 (6 bases). This CDR3 region has 13 residues. Deletions cut 5 bases from V and 4 bases from J, with 9 bases between. Germline assignment: CDR1 LNHDA and CDR2 SQIVND (reference sequence). The CDR3 here is CASSAGQGNTIYF. The CDR3 DNA reads TGTGCCAGTAGTGCCGGACAGGGAAACACCATATATTTT.

J is TRBJ1-5 and V is TRBV2; tentatively, D is TRBD1 (6 bases). Between the trimmed V and J ends, which lost 1 base and 5 bases, there was a span of 12 bases. CDR3 size: 15 residues. CDR1 is SNHLY and CDR2 is FYNNEI in the germline V gene. The CDR3 DNA follows: TGTGCCAGCAGTGAAGACGGGACACCGTATCAGCCCCAGCATTTT. Amino acid sequence: CASSEDGTPYQPQHF.

The V call is TRBV7-9, the J call TRBJ2-5; D uncertain. The germline gives CDR1 SEHNR, CDR2 FQNEAQ (reference sequence). The length of the CDR3 is 15 residues. V lost 5 bases, J lost 2 bases, and 15 bases lay in between. The CDR3 coding sequence is TGTGCCAGCAGCCCCGCAGGCCGTGGACAAGAGACCCAGTACTTC. Translating it yields CASSPAGRGQETQYF.

The chain employs TRBV28 and TRBJ1-5; 7 nucleotides match TRBD1. The CDR3 contains 15 residues. The V gene end was trimmed by 9 bases and the J gene end by 6 bases; junction bases not matched to a gene: 14. CDR1 is MDHEN and CDR2 is SYDVKM in the germline V gene. The CDR3 nucleotides are TGTGCCAGTACCCTCGCGGGACAGTCTCTTCAGCCCCAGCATTTT. This gives the protein CASTLAGQSLQPQHF.

The chain has TRBV4-1 and TRBJ2-6; D gene ambiguous. Germline CDR1 and CDR2: MGHRA and YSYEKL. V was trimmed by 5 bases and J by 1 base, leaving 12 bases between them. The length of the CDR3 is 16 residues. In DNA, the CDR3 is TGCGCCAGCAGCGCCCCTCAAATGTCTGGGGCCAACGTCCTGACTTTC. Its translation is CASSAPQMSGANVLTF.

CDR3 sequence (DNA): TGTGCCAGCAGCCCCAGGGAGGGACAGGGCAAATACAATGAGCAGTTCTTC. Encoded protein: CASSPREGQGKYNEQFF. The chain uses TRBV25-1 and TRBJ2-1; 9 nucleotides line up with TRBD1. Trimming took 6 bases from V and 4 from J; bases not matched to a gene: 13. This CDR3 spans 17 amino acids. CDR1 MGHDK and CDR2 SYGVNS come from the germline V gene.